Following are 14 T cell receptor beta chains from one sample sequenced in a study of vaccination effects on CD4 cells after COVID-19. Prior to sequencing, the ViraFEST assay stimulated PBMC with viral peptide pools, which expanded the antigen-specific CD4+ T cells. The authors isolated CD4+ T cells after 9 to 10 days of culture. Participants completed two doses of the BNT162b2 or mRNA-1273 vaccine. Their antigens are not known. Data came from immunoSEQ multiplex PCR; TCRdb stores just in-frame clones and leaves some out. The profile covers more than 20,000 clones, with about 80% appearing a single time and less than 7.5% taken by the ten largest. The input for sequencing was CD4+ T cells from PBMCs cultured with SARS-CoV-2 spike peptides, taken after COVID-19 vaccination. These receptors all stem from a human donor who received a COVID-19 vaccine. Some clones in this sample may be carry-over from other donors' samples.

The chain links TRBV2 to TRBJ2-2; D is undetermined. Trimming took off 4 bases at V and 7 bases at J, with 10 bases between the two ends. The CDR3 is 13 amino acids. Germline V gene data show CDR1 as SNHLY and CDR2 as FYNNEI. In DNA, the CDR3 is TGTGCCAGCAGTGCCGTAGGGAACGGGGAGCTGTTTTTT. The encoded protein is CASSAVGNGELFF.

The chain combines TRBV7-9 with TRBJ2-3, with 9 bases aligning to TRBD2. Looked up from germline, CDR1 is SEHNR and CDR2 is FQNEAQ (reference sequence). The junction had 4 bases not matched to a gene; V was cut back by 7 bases and J by 2 bases. This CDR3 is built from 14 residues. The CDR3 DNA sequence: TGTGCCAGCACTCTAGCGGGGTACACAGATACGCAGTATTTT. This encodes CASTLAGYTDTQYF.

The chain combines TRBV30 with TRBJ2-5; D remains unclear. CDR3 length: 12 residues. The germline V gene encodes CDR1 GTSNPN and CDR2 SVGIG (reference sequence). The V and J ends lost 4 bases and 9 bases respectively, with 15 bases between them. CDR3: CAWTLGGMAQYF. The CDR3 coding sequence is TGTGCCTGGACCTTAGGCGGAATGGCCCAGTACTTC.

The chain is built from TRBV19 and TRBJ1-2, with D uncertain. V gave up 4 bases and J gave up 4 bases, with 13 bases separating them. This CDR3 is built from 14 residues. From germline, CDR1 is LNHDA and CDR2 SQIVND (reference sequence). This CDR3 is CASSRGGAGYGYTF. The CDR3 DNA sequence: TGTGCCAGTAGTAGAGGCGGCGCGGGCTATGGCTACACCTTC.

The chain has TRBV5-1 and TRBJ2-1, with 8 bases that match TRBD2. Germline lookup yields CDR1 SGHRS and CDR2 YFSETQ. J was trimmed by 9 bases and V by 4 bases; bases with no gene match: 6. The CDR3 sequence is 13 residues long. The CDR3 spells CASSEGTRGEQFF. CDR3 nucleotide sequence: TGCGCCAGCAGCGAGGGGACTAGGGGTGAGCAGTTCTTC.

This clone was counted a few times. The chain uses TRBV6-1 and TRBJ1-2; 9 nucleotides match TRBD1. V trimming: 6 bases; J trimming: 3 bases; junction bases outside the gene matches: 5. The germline gives CDR1 MNHNS, CDR2 SASEGT. This CDR3 region has 14 residues. CDR3 DNA sequence: TGTGCCAGCAGAGGACAGGGGCTCTACTATGGCTACACCTTC. Its translation is CASRGQGLYYGYTF.

This clone was detected only a few times. This rearrangement joins TRBV4-1 to TRBJ2-5; 12 bases agree with TRBD2. The J segment lost 2 bases and the V segment lost 3 bases, leaving 10 bases of the junction unmatched. Germline assignment: CDR1 MGHRA and CDR2 YSYEKL. The CDR3 has 18 amino acids. CDR3 loop: CASSQVRLAGALQETQYF. As DNA, the CDR3 is TGCGCCAGCAGCCAGGTCAGACTAGCGGGGGCCTTACAAGAGACCCAGTACTTC.

The rearrangement uses TRBV4-1 and TRBJ2-7, with a possible D match to TRBD1 (6 bases). The CDR3 has 17 residues. Germline CDR1 reads MGHRA; CDR2 reads YSYEKL. With 4 bases removed from V and 4 bases from J, the gap between germline ends came to 23 bases. CDR3 DNA: TGCGCCAGCAGCCGAAGTTATCGGGACACCCTTGGATACGAGCAGTACTTC. Amino acids: CASSRSYRDTLGYEQYF.

The rearrangement joins TRBV6-5 to TRBJ1-2, with D uncertain. The V gene lost 4 bases and the J gene lost 2 bases, with 8 bases spanning the gap. CDR1 is MNHEY, CDR2 SVGAGI, per germline. This CDR3 spans 13 amino acids. This chain's CDR3 is CASSFHPNYGYTF. The CDR3 DNA follows: TGTGCCAGCAGTTTCCACCCAAACTATGGCTACACCTTC.

The chain employs TRBV28 and TRBJ2-1; TRBD2 matches 16 bases. The CDR3 is 17 amino acids. J lost 4 bases, V lost 6 bases, and 6 bases had no gene match. The germline CDR1 and CDR2 sequences are MDHEN and SYDVKM. CDR3 in DNA: TGTGCCAGCAGGGCGGGACTAGCGGGGGGGCCTTACAATGAGCAGTTCTTC. Residues: CASRAGLAGGPYNEQFF.

The gene calls are TRBV7-2 and TRBJ2-3; tentative D call: TRBD1 (5 bases). The V end was cut by 3 bases, the J end by 6 bases, with 10 bases between. Looked up from germline, CDR1 is SGHTA and CDR2 is FQGNSA. The CDR3 is made up of 13 amino acids. CDR3 sequence reads: CASSLQGADTQYF. In DNA form, the CDR3 reads TGTGCCAGCAGCTTGCAGGGCGCGGATACGCAGTATTTT.

The gene calls are TRBV12-3 or TRBV12-4 and TRBJ1-2; tentative D call: TRBD1 (6 bases). The V end lost 6 bases, the J end lost 7 bases, and 15 bases lay between the germline ends. This CDR3 is built from 13 residues. DNA for the CDR3: TGTGCCAGCAGCCAACCGGACAGTCCTGGCTACACCTTC. Translation gives CASSQPDSPGYTF.

This rearrangement joins TRBV18 to TRBJ2-1; D is unclear. The CDR3 totals 13 residues. CDR1 is KGHSH, CDR2 LQKENI, per germline. V dropped 3 bases and J dropped 4 bases, with 7 bases sitting between them. The CDR3 spells CASSPVGYNEQFF. Written as DNA, the CDR3 is TGTGCCAGCTCACCCGTAGGGTACAATGAGCAGTTCTTC.

The genes are TRBV2 and TRBJ2-1, with 7 bases matching TRBD1. CDR3 length equals 15 residues. V was clipped by 7 bases and J by 6 bases; unmatched bases: 12. Germline V gives CDR1 SNHLY, CDR2 FYNNEI. The CDR3 sequence is CASNAQGQRTNEQFF. The CDR3 coding sequence is TGTGCCAGCAATGCTCAGGGACAGCGAACCAATGAGCAGTTCTTC.